This T cell receptor (beta chain) was sequenced for a study of regulatory T cells in long-lasting Graves disease. General observations from the study: Persistent cases favored TRBV28, TRBJ1-2 and TRBJ2-5.

Time point of the sample: newly diagnosed GD, antithyroid drugs for less than 3 months. The TCR library was made from RNA extracted from PBMCs. Library construction for TCR beta used iRepertoire HTBI primers and Arm-PCR of CDR3 regions. TCRdb independently ran MiXCR on the multiplex PCR reads; one entry per CDR3 protein. The repertoire holds 400,000 to 450,000 distinct CDR3 sequences, with 14% to 15% as singletons. About this clonotype itself: Its specificity is unknown.

Germline V gene sequence: CDR1 SGHAT, CDR2 FQNNGV. The ends lost 6 bases at V and 5 bases at J; junction bases unmatched: 8. The CDR3 consists of 15 residues. The same sample was also used in a study of T cells in Graves' hyperthyroidism and ophthalmopathy. That report adds: Patients between 18 and 65 years old had hyperthyroidism, newly diagnosed and lasting under 2 months. Orbital computed tomography and thyroid ultrasound, together with serum TRAb and thyroxine and clinical symptoms, were used for diagnoses. Using the HTBI primer set, a first-round RT-PCR was run on the TCR CDR3.

The clonotype comes from a woman aged 25 to 45 with Graves disease. The source material was peripheral blood mononuclear cells (PBMCs), sampled at new diagnosis, from a patient treated with antithyroid drugs. The V gene is TRBV11-2, the J gene TRBJ2-3; 10 bases map to TRBD2. In DNA, the CDR3 is TGTGCCAGCAGAGGACTAGCGGCTTCCAAAGATACGCAGTATTTT. It translates to CASRGLAASKDTQYF.